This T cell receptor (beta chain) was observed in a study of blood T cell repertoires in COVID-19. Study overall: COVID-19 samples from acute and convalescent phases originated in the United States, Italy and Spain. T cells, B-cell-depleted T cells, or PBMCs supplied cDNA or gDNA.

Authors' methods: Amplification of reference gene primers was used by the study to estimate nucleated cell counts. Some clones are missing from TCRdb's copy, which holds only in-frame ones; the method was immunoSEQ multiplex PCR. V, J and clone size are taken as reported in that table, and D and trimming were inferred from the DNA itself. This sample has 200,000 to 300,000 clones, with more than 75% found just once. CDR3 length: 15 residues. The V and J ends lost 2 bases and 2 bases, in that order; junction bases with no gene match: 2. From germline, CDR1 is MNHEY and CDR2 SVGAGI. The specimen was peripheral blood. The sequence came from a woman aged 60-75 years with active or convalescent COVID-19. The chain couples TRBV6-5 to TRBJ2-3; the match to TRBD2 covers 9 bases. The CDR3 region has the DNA TGTGCCAGCAGTTACGAGCGGGGGGTCACAGATACGCAGTATTTT. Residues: CASSYERGVTDTQYF.